The rows below give T cell receptor beta chains drawn from one sample of a study of yellow fever vaccine responses in identical twins. TCRdb processed the RT-PCR reads anew with MiXCR; each CDR3 protein has one entry. The table records 14,000 or so distinct CDR3 sequences, approximately 84% of them present only once. Material: T cells from blood (PBMCs), unsorted or a sorted subset (not recorded which), obtained before or after yellow fever vaccination (not recorded which). The receptors here all came from a woman between 18 and 29 years old who received the yellow fever vaccine. CDR3s include the opening cysteine and the closing phenylalanine or tryptophan.

TRBV11-1,CASSLPGTGYNEQFF
TRBV7-2,CASSLVGQGGSPLHF
TRBV7-6,CASSSHSAQVPDTQYF
TRBV5-5,CASRITQQGALGTQYF
TRBV18,CASSQMQGYETQYF
TRBV11-2,CASSLYGAPEAYNEQFF
TRBV2,CASSVNEKLFF
TRBV4-1,CASSQEGWVINYGYTF
TRBV11-2,CASSLFLAGGGTQYF
TRBV7-2,CASSRAGPGGELAKNIQYF
TRBV5-1,CASSLAGTGSSPLHF
TRBV2,CASSGQGPFKQAFF
TRBV29-1,CSVDLVGNYNEQFF
TRBV24-1,CATSDLGDRGEQFF
TRBV7-9,CASSGQETQYF
TRBV18,CASSPLAVYNEQFF
TRBV3-1,CASSQAYYEQYF
TRBV29-1,CSVEGGRNNYEQYF
TRBV7-2,CASSLKRDTDTQYF
TRBV19,CASSTGTGGYSPLHF
TRBV11-2,CASRSTGTSGSYEQYF
TRBV2,CASMGRAYEQYF
TRBV20-1,CSAAQEFNQPQHF
TRBV20-1,CSATTDSDTQYF
TRBV7-8,CASTKTGGGNQPQHF
TRBV7-6,CASSHPLSGSSYEQYF
TRBV13,CASSEFATNEKLFF
TRBV7-6,CASSLQGVNGYTF
TRBV2,CASSDQLGGYTF
TRBV2,CASSKGRDEQFF
TRBV13,CASRGTSGIEQFF
TRBV29-1,CSVELEIGREQYF
TRBV2,CASTPDRPMNTEAFF
TRBV12-3/TRBV12-4,CASSFRGAYTEAFF
TRBV12-3/TRBV12-4,CASSDPRSGNTIYF
TRBV29-1,CSVGAGGGVGQPQHF
TRBV12-3/TRBV12-4,CASSLGTWLENSNQPQHF
TRBV29-1,CSVTFGQTNIQYF
TRBV18,CASSRDENIQYF
TRBV15,CATSRDRGLAGQETQYF
TRBV10-2,CASSHPTGASNQPQHF
TRBV7-9,CASSSTGHTEAFF
TRBV15,CATSRPGGGGSYGYTF
TRBV9,CASSVRLVGTDTQYF
TRBV20-1,CSARGGLVQVRGTDTQYF
TRBV10-3,CAIREREGPYEQYF
TRBV10-1,CASARDRLTGELFF
TRBV12-5,CASGHEQFF
TRBV7-6,CASSPGARETQYF
TRBV11-1,CASRTNWVLGNEQFF
TRBV23-1,CASSQSWTSGISYEQYF
TRBV19,CASSMGLAAQETQYF
TRBV11-1,CASSLVAGSYTF
TRBV4-2,CASSQDETVPQPQHF
TRBV28,CASSGGTPNYGYTF
TRBV29-1,CSAGQMQETQYF
TRBV20-1,CSARHHHRTNYGYTF